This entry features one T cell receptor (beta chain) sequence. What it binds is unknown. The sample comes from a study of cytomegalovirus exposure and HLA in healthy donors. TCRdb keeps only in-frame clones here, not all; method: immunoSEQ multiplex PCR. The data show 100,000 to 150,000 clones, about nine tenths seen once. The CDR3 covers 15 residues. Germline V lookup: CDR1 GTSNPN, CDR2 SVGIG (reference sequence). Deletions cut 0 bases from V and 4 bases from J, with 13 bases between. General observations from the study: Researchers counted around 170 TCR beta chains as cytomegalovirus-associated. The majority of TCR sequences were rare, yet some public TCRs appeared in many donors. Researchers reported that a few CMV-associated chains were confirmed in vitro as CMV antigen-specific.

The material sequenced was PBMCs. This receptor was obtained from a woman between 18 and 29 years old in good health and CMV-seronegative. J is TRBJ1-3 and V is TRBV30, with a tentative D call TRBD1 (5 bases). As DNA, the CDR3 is TGTGCCTGGAGTGTAACCGGCAGGGTGGGAAACACCATATATTTT. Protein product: CAWSVTGRVGNTIYF.